The sequence of this T cell receptor (beta chain) was determined in a study of human T cells and chemical hapten exposure. Time point given: pre-sensitization, week 0. Treatment indicated: therapeutic diphenylcyclopropenone sensitization with weekly scalp DPC. TCRdb reanalysed the RACE reads using MiXCR and keeps one entry per CDR3 protein. The top ten hold 3.5% to 6% of the sample, which has some 74,000 distinct CDR3 sequences, about 14% seen once. Germline trimming cut 3 bases from V and 2 bases from J; bases unmatched to any gene: 6. The germline CDR1 and CDR2 sequences are LNHDA and SQIVND (reference sequence). The CDR3 has 16 residues.

The V and J genes are TRBV19 and TRBJ2-5; TRBD2 matches at 10 bases. The sequencing used whole blood, collected in connection with sensitization to the hapten diphenylcyclopropenone (DPC). The clonotype originates from a woman aged 45-65 years with alopecia areata. Some clones in this sample may be carry-over from other donors' samples. Written as DNA, the CDR3 is TGTGCCAGTAGTATCAGGACTAGCGGATTTCAAGAGACCCAGTACTTC. Its protein product is CASSIRTSGFQETQYF. Based on the CDR3 plus reference TRBV19 and TRBJ2-5, the full variable domain is DGGITQSPKYLFRKEGQNVTLSCEQNLNHDAMYWYRQDPGQGLRLIYYSQIVNDFQKGDIAEGYSVSREKKESFPLTVTSAQKNPTAFYLCASSIRTSGFQETQYFGPGTRLLVL.